This T cell receptor beta chain comes out of a study of blood T cells in healthy people across ages. Background on the study: Every two T cells gave about one barcoded beta molecule via template switching. Regarding the study as a whole: Any conclusive comparison of naive versus antigen-experienced cells was prevented by using unsorted PBMCs. Estimated diversity that came from one million T cells was considered an underestimate.

Through a sample-barcoded 5' primer and a J-beta primer mix, a second PCR was run for roughly 7 to 11 cycles. From the 5' RACE reads, TCRdb called clonotypes with MiXCR, one entry per CDR3 protein. The sample has fewer than 700,000 distinct CDR3 sequences, about 45% seen once. V trimming: 2 bases; J trimming: 0 bases; junction bases outside the gene matches: 2. This CDR3 is built from 16 residues. CDR1 is LGHNA, CDR2 YNFKEQ, per germline. Turning to this clonotype: Antigen specificity is unknown.

Total RNA was isolated from each sample in quantities of at least 5 micrograms. The specimen sequenced was blood. The receptor was isolated from an elderly man in good health. V usage is TRBV4-2 and J usage is TRBJ2-2; 8 nucleotides align to TRBD2. The CDR3 spells CASSQSGLANTGELFF. Written as DNA, the CDR3 is TGTGCCAGCAGCCAATCGGGACTAGCGAACACCGGGGAGCTGTTTTTT.